The 27 T cell receptor beta chains in this list originate from one sample, sequenced in a study of response to subunit inactivated influenza vaccine. One entry per CDR3 protein, called by TCRdb with MiXCR from the RT-PCR reads. The repertoire consists of 530,000 or so distinct CDR3 sequences, with less than 30% occurring once and the leading ten covering about 1.9%. The sequencing here drew on CD4+ T cells sorted from PBMCs, taken 5 days after vaccination. The source of these receptors is a man in his fifties or sixties who received an inactivated influenza vaccine.

The V and J genes are TRBV6-1 and TRBJ1-4, with unresolved D. This CDR3 region has 15 residues. Germline assignment: CDR1 MNHNS and CDR2 SASEGT. The V gene lost 4 bases and the J gene lost 0 bases, with 9 bases spanning the gap. Here the CDR3 DNA reads TGTGCCAGCAGTGCCCACCAAACAACTAATGAAAAACTGTTTTTT. Protein sequence: CASSAHQTTNEKLFF.

In this sample, this clonotype turned up a few times. The J gene is TRBJ2-1, the V gene TRBV24-1; 11 bases align to TRBD2. Losses at the gene ends were 8 bases for V and 4 bases for J; bases not matched to a gene: 3. Germline lookup yields CDR1 KGHDR and CDR2 SFDVKD. The CDR3 runs 14 residues. CDR3 protein: CATKSSGRYNEQFF. DNA for the CDR3: TGTGCCACCAAATCTAGCGGGAGGTACAATGAGCAGTTCTTC.

This chain joins TRBV7-3 and TRBJ2-1; weak D call: TRBD1 (5 bases). Germline V gene sequence: CDR1 SGHTA, CDR2 FQGTGA. Trimming stripped 0 bases from V and 10 bases from J, with 16 bases between. This CDR3 has 15 residues. CDR3 sequence (DNA): TGTGCCAGCAGCTTAACGGGGCAGGGCAAACTAGAGCAGTTCTTC. Residues: CASSLTGQGKLEQFF.

The chain employs TRBV28 and TRBJ1-5; possible D gene TRBD1, 6 bases. This CDR3 is built from 17 residues. The V gene's germline CDR1 is MDHEN and CDR2 SYDVKM. Trimming took off 3 bases at V and 7 bases at J, with 22 bases between the two ends. The CDR3 is CASSFSGGQGNRQPQHF. The DNA for the CDR3 is TGTGCCAGCAGTTTCAGTGGGGGCCAGGGTAATAGACAGCCCCAGCATTTT.

The chain is built from TRBV6-2 or TRBV6-3 and TRBJ2-7; no clear D gene. Germline V gene data show CDR1 as MNHEY and CDR2 as SVGEGT. V shed 2 bases and J shed 4 bases, with 15 bases lying between them. The CDR3 extends over 15 amino acids. The DNA of the CDR3 is TGTGCCAGCAGTTACCTTAGACCCCAGAATTACGAGCAGTACTTC. Its protein is CASSYLRPQNYEQYF.

This clonotype occurred a few times. This sequence joins TRBV29-1 and TRBJ1-5; D is unresolved. In germline, CDR1 is SQVTM, CDR2 ANQGSEA. This CDR3 has 13 amino acids. V was cut by 4 bases and J by 1 base, with 8 bases left in between. The CDR3 coding sequence is TGCAGCGTTGGAATAGACAGCAATCAGCCCCAGCATTTT. This codes for CSVGIDSNQPQHF.

V and J are TRBV29-1 and TRBJ2-5; D is uncertain. Germline V gene lookup returns CDR1 SQVTM and CDR2 ANQGSEA. The CDR3 consists of 12 residues. Trimming left V 3 bases short and J 4 bases short, with 9 bases between. The CDR3 DNA is TGCAGCGTTGAGCCAGCAAGAGAGACCCAGTACTTC. Protein product: CSVEPARETQYF.

The gene calls are TRBV11-2 and TRBJ2-7, with D maybe TRBD2 (5 bases). Germline V lookup: CDR1 SGHAT, CDR2 FQNNGV. Trimming took 2 bases from V and 0 from J, leaving 11 bases between them. This CDR3 is 15 amino acids long. The CDR3 DNA follows: TGTGCCAGCAGCTTATTCCCGGGAAGCTCCTACGAGCAGTACTTC. Translated, it gives CASSLFPGSSYEQYF.

The chain employs TRBV5-5 and TRBJ1-1; D is uncertain. Germline CDR1 is SGHKS and CDR2 is YYEKEE (reference sequence). CDR3 size: 14 residues. V lost 0 bases and J 2 bases, leaving 8 bases between the germline ends. As DNA, the CDR3 is TGTGCCAGCAGCTTGGACAGTTCAAACACTGAAGCTTTCTTT. Its translation: CASSLDSSNTEAFF.

This clonotype was recorded a few times. The V call is TRBV3-1, the J call TRBJ2-3; 8 nucleotides align to TRBD2. Germline V gene data show CDR1 as LGHDT and CDR2 as YNNKEL (reference sequence). The V and J ends lost 2 bases and 7 bases, in that order; junction bases with no gene match: 11. CDR3 length: 16 amino acids. CDR3 loop: CASSQKPGLGPYTQYF. The CDR3 coding sequence is TGTGCCAGCAGCCAAAAACCGGGACTAGGACCTTATACGCAGTATTTT.

The chain has TRBV5-6 and TRBJ2-3; no firm D call. Trimming pared 0 bases from V and 6 bases from J, leaving 8 bases between. Per the germline V gene, CDR1 is SGHDT and CDR2 is YYEEEE. The CDR3 contains 13 residues. CDR3: CASSLGPRDTQYF. CDR3 nucleotides: TGTGCCAGCAGCTTGGGCCCCCGCGATACGCAGTATTTT. Complete variable domain (other parts from reference TRBV5-6 and TRBJ2-3): DAGVTQSPTHLIKTRGQQVTLRCSPKSGHDTVSWYQQALGQGPQFIFQYYEEEERQRGNFPDRFSGHQFPNYSSELNVNALLLGDSALYLCASSLGPRDTQYFGPGTRLTVL.

The chain is built from TRBV11-2 and TRBJ2-7; TRBD1 matches 9 bases. CDR1 is SGHAT and CDR2 is FQNNGV in the germline V gene. V gave up 3 bases and J gave up 9 bases; unmatched junction bases: 6. There are 13 residues in the CDR3. CDR3 amino acids: CASSLDRGKVQYF. DNA of the CDR3: TGTGCCAGCAGCTTGGACAGGGGAAAAGTGCAGTACTTC.

The chain joins TRBV5-1 to TRBJ1-4; D not certain. The CDR3 runs to 16 residues. Trimming took 2 bases from V and 0 from J, leaving 11 bases between them. Germline CDR1 is SGHRS and CDR2 is YFSETQ. The CDR3 DNA reads as TGCGCCAGCAGCTTTAGGTCGGCGGCAACTAATGAAAAACTGTTTTTT. This codes for CASSFRSAATNEKLFF. Filled out from reference TRBV5-1 and TRBJ1-4, the complete variable domain reads KAGVTQTPRYLIKTRGQQVTLSCSPISGHRSVSWYQQTPGQGLQFLFEYFSETQRNKGNFPGRFSGRQFSNSRSEMNVSTLELGDSALYLCASSFRSAATNEKLFFGSGTQLSVL.

This clonotype was detected a few times. The V gene is TRBV5-6, the J gene TRBJ2-1; TRBD1 matches at 8 bases. Unmatched junction bases numbered 7, after V lost 2 bases and J lost 6 bases. CDR1 is SGHDT and CDR2 is YYEEEE in the germline V gene. The length of the CDR3 is 15 residues. The CDR3: CASSFVRTGGNEQFF. In DNA, the CDR3 is TGTGCCAGCAGCTTTGTTCGAACAGGGGGCAATGAGCAGTTCTTC.

This clonotype was seen a few times. V and J are TRBV4-3 and TRBJ2-1; 10 bases map to TRBD1. Germline CDR1 is LGHNA and CDR2 is YSLEER. The CDR3 sequence is 15 residues long. The V segment lost 3 bases and the J segment 7 bases; nucleotides outside the gene matches: 6. The CDR3 protein is CASSQVGTGANEQFF. The CDR3, as DNA: TGCGCCAGCAGCCAGGTCGGGACAGGGGCAAATGAGCAGTTCTTC.

The chain has TRBV12-3 or TRBV12-4 and TRBJ1-2; TRBD1 agrees at 7 bases. CDR3 length: 15 amino acids. V lost 5 bases, J lost 3 bases, and 9 bases stayed unmatched. CDR3 sequence (DNA): TGTGCCAGCAGTCCTGGAAGCCAGGGGGACTATGGCTACACCTTC. As protein: CASSPGSQGDYGYTF.

J is TRBJ2-7 and V is TRBV6-1; TRBD1 might be the D (6 bases). Germline loops: CDR1 MNHNS, CDR2 SASEGT. Trimming took off 5 bases at V and 3 bases at J, with 11 bases between the two ends. The length of the CDR3 is 13 residues. The CDR3 loop reads CASSMEQGYEQYF. The DNA of the CDR3 is TGTGCCAGCAGTATGGAACAGGGCTACGAGCAGTACTTC.

V is TRBV20-1 and J is TRBJ2-3, with TRBD1 as a possible D gene (5 bases). The CDR3 consists of 15 residues. V was cut by 4 bases and J by 0 bases, with 14 bases left in between. Looked up from germline, CDR1 is DFQATT and CDR2 is SNEGSKA (reference sequence). CDR3 sequence (DNA): TGCAGTGCTATCTCCCCCAGGGCCAGCACAGATACGCAGTATTTT. It specifies CSAISPRASTDTQYF.

The V and J genes are TRBV12-3 or TRBV12-4 and TRBJ2-1, with 10 bases aligning to TRBD1. This CDR3 has 16 residues. The V and J ends lost 5 bases and 3 bases, in that order; junction bases with no gene match: 7. DNA of the CDR3: TGTGCCAGCAGTGAGACAGGGGGCGCGCGCTACAATGAGCAGTTCTTC. Protein product: CASSETGGARYNEQFF.

This rearrangement joins TRBV11-2 to TRBJ2-4, with D maybe TRBD1 (6 bases). The CDR3 covers 18 residues. CDR1 and CDR2 (germline): SGHAT, FQNNGV. Trimming left V 4 bases short and J 0 bases short, with 19 bases between. The chain's CDR3 is CASSSHRVRLVAKNIQYF. Written as DNA, the CDR3 is TGTGCCAGCAGCTCCCACAGGGTCCGGCTGGTAGCCAAAAACATTCAGTACTTC.

This clonotype has a handful of counts. The chain combines TRBV6-2 or TRBV6-3 with TRBJ2-7, with D perhaps TRBD1 or TRBD2 (5 bases each). V lost 6 bases, J lost 7 bases, and 28 bases lay in between. CDR3 length: 17 residues. Germline V gene sequence: CDR1 MNHEY, CDR2 SVGEGT. The CDR3 coding sequence is TGTGCCAGCAGCCGACACCGTTCCCAGGGCTTTTCGGGGGAGCAGTACTTC. Its translation: CASSRHRSQGFSGEQYF.

This clonotype has more than one count but fewer than ten. The chain has TRBV3-1 and TRBJ1-1, with 7 positions matching TRBD1. V dropped 3 bases and J dropped 1; count of bases not matched to a gene: 14. Germline V gene sequence: CDR1 LGHDT, CDR2 YNNKEL (reference sequence). CDR3 length: 18 amino acids. DNA of the CDR3: TGTGCCAGCAGCCACCGTTCGCTTACAGGGGAACGGAACACTGAAGCTTTCTTT. This codes for CASSHRSLTGERNTEAFF. Drawing the rest from reference TRBV3-1 and TRBJ1-1, the complete variable domain is DTAVSQTPKYLVTQMGNDKSIKCEQNLGHDTMYWYKQDSKKFLKIMFSYNNKELIINETVPNRFSPKSPDKAHLNLHINSLELGDSAVYFCASSHRSLTGERNTEAFFGQGTRLTVV.

The chain joins TRBV29-1 to TRBJ2-5; a weak D match, TRBD1 (7 bases). Trimming cost V 2 bases and J 9 bases, with 16 bases left between them. This CDR3 spans 13 amino acids. Germline-derived CDR1 and CDR2 are SQVTM and ANQGSEA. CDR3 coding DNA: TGCAGCGTTGAATCGACAGGGTGGGGGGCCCAGTACTTC. Its translation: CSVESTGWGAQYF.

The DNA of the CDR3 is TGCGCCAGCAACGGACAGGGGCTCTCCTACGAGCAGTACTTC. It codes for CASNGQGLSYEQYF. The chain joins TRBV5-1 to TRBJ2-7, with 9 bases identical to TRBD1. Germline CDR1 and CDR2: SGHRS and YFSETQ. Trimming removed 6 bases from V and 0 bases from J; junction bases left unmatched: 4. The CDR3 covers 14 residues.

The V call is TRBV6-1, the J call TRBJ2-7, with D possibly TRBD1 on 6 matching bases. The CDR3 contains 15 residues. Germline V gene sequence: CDR1 MNHNS, CDR2 SASEGT. Trimming pared 0 bases from V and 0 bases from J, leaving 9 bases between. For the CDR3, the DNA is TGTGCCAGCAGTGAAGCGGGGGCCAACTCCTACGAGCAGTACTTC. Residues: CASSEAGANSYEQYF.

This clonotype was counted a few times. The chain uses TRBV10-3 and TRBJ2-3; 8 bases are shared with TRBD2. The CDR3 is 15 residues long. Per the germline V gene, CDR1 is ENHRY and CDR2 is SYGVKD. V lost 4 bases, J lost 2 bases, and 5 bases stayed unmatched. The CDR3 bases are TGTGCCATCAGTGGGAAGCGGGGGACCACAGATACGCAGTATTTT. This gives the protein CAISGKRGTTDTQYF.

This chain joins TRBV7-9 and TRBJ2-1; 11 bases line up with TRBD1. The germline V gene encodes CDR1 SEHNR and CDR2 FQNEAQ (reference sequence). This CDR3 is built from 17 residues. Unmatched junction bases numbered 10, after V lost 5 bases and J lost 4 bases. The CDR3 DNA sequence: TGTGCCAGCAGCCACCCGGACAGGGGGCTCTCATACAATGAGCAGTTCTTC. Its protein product is CASSHPDRGLSYNEQFF.